A selection of T cell receptor beta chains follows, all from one sample in a study of CD8 T cells in ankylosing spondylitis. TCRdb independently ran MiXCR on the 5' RACE reads; one entry per CDR3 protein. Of 240,000 or so distinct CDR3 sequences listed, 8% to 9.5% are singletons. The sequencing sample was made of blood, either unsorted or a sorted T cell fraction (not recorded which). Every receptor here comes from a male donor with ankylosing spondylitis or in good health (not recorded which). Both conserved end residues are part of each CDR3. A D gene is named only where the DNA matches it firmly. Clone size is shown for a subset of rows, as once, few, many or a class of expanded clone.

clone size: many; D gene: TRBD1; CDR3 length: 13; J gene: TRBJ2-7; V gene: TRBV27; CDR3 protein: CASRGTERYEQYF; CDR3 DNA: TGTGCCAGCAGAGGGACAGAGAGATACGAGCAGTACTTC
clone size: many; D gene: TRBD1; CDR3 length: 14; J gene: TRBJ1-4; V gene: TRBV12-3/TRBV12-4; CDR3 protein: CASSRDRGAEKLFF; CDR3 DNA: TGTGCCAGCAGTCGGGACAGGGGAGCGGAAAAACTGTTTTTT
clone size: few; D gene: NA; CDR3 length: 15; J gene: TRBJ1-2; V gene: TRBV5-1; CDR3 protein: CASSPWTEGSYGYTF; CDR3 DNA: TGCGCCAGCAGCCCGTGGACAGAGGGTAGCTATGGCTACACCTTC
clone size: many; D gene: NA; CDR3 length: 14; J gene: TRBJ2-7; V gene: TRBV12-3/TRBV12-4; CDR3 protein: CASTRSSLPYEQYF; CDR3 DNA: TGTGCCAGCACGAGAAGTTCCCTCCCCTACGAGCAGTACTTC
clone size: NA; D gene: NA; CDR3 length: 18; J gene: TRBJ2-3; V gene: TRBV21-1; CDR3 protein: CASCKEAIDSPSTDTQYF; CDR3 DNA: TGTGCCAGCTGCAAAGAGGCCATTGACTCTCCTAGCACAGATACGCAGTATTTT
clone size: many; D gene: TRBD2; CDR3 length: 15; J gene: TRBJ2-1; V gene: TRBV9; CDR3 protein: CASSAAGTSYNEQFF; CDR3 DNA: TGTGCCAGCAGCGCTGCCGGGACTAGCTACAATGAGCAGTTCTTC
clone size: few; D gene: NA; CDR3 length: 13; J gene: TRBJ1-2; V gene: TRBV30; CDR3 protein: CAWLEGLGYGYTF; CDR3 DNA: TGTGCCTGGTTGGAGGGGCTGGGGTATGGCTACACCTTC
clone size: many; D gene: NA; CDR3 length: 13; J gene: TRBJ2-1; V gene: TRBV12-3/TRBV12-4; CDR3 protein: CASSLGPYNEQFF; CDR3 DNA: TGTGCCAGCAGTTTGGGTCCCTACAATGAGCAGTTCTTC
clone size: many; D gene: TRBD2; CDR3 length: 15; J gene: TRBJ2-1; V gene: TRBV12-3/TRBV12-4; CDR3 protein: CASSFRDYSYNEQFF; CDR3 DNA: TGTGCCAGCAGTTTCCGGGACTACTCCTACAATGAGCAGTTCTTC
clone size: many; D gene: NA; CDR3 length: 16; J gene: TRBJ1-2; V gene: TRBV5-1; CDR3 protein: CASSLDSRESLYGYTF; CDR3 DNA: TGCGCCAGCAGCTTGGATTCCAGGGAATCTCTCTATGGCTACACCTTC
clone size: NA; D gene: TRBD1; CDR3 length: 15; J gene: TRBJ2-2; V gene: TRBV6-1; CDR3 protein: CASAEQGESTGELFF; CDR3 DNA: TGTGCCAGCGCGGAACAGGGGGAAAGCACCGGGGAGCTGTTTTTT
clone size: many; D gene: TRBD1; CDR3 length: 13; J gene: TRBJ1-2; V gene: TRBV20-1; CDR3 protein: CSATPDRERSYTF; CDR3 DNA: TGCAGTGCCACCCCGGACAGGGAAAGGAGCTACACCTTC
clone size: many; D gene: TRBD1; CDR3 length: 14; J gene: TRBJ1-2; V gene: TRBV20-1; CDR3 protein: CSADPDRANYGYTF; CDR3 DNA: TGCAGTGCTGACCCGGACAGGGCTAACTATGGCTACACCTTC
clone size: many; D gene: NA; CDR3 length: 15; J gene: TRBJ1-3; V gene: TRBV9; CDR3 protein: CASSVGGASGNTIYF; CDR3 DNA: TGTGCCAGCAGCGTAGGGGGGGCGTCTGGAAACACCATATATTTT
clone size: NA; D gene: TRBD1; CDR3 length: 13; J gene: TRBJ1-1; V gene: TRBV18; CDR3 protein: CASRDSINTEAFF; CDR3 DNA: TGTGCCAGCAGGGACAGTATAAACACTGAAGCTTTCTTT
clone size: few; D gene: NA; CDR3 length: 12; J gene: TRBJ2-3; V gene: TRBV20-1; CDR3 protein: CSARQSSDTQYF; CDR3 DNA: TGCAGTGCTAGGCAATCCTCCGATACGCAGTATTTT
clone size: NA; D gene: TRBD1; CDR3 length: 19; J gene: TRBJ2-4; V gene: TRBV12-3/TRBV12-4; CDR3 protein: CASTRSRTGTVIAKNIQYF; CDR3 DNA: TGTGCCAGCACCAGATCTAGGACAGGGACCGTGATAGCCAAAAACATTCAGTACTTC
clone size: many; D gene: NA; CDR3 length: 15; J gene: TRBJ2-3; V gene: TRBV20-1; CDR3 protein: CSAQTGSSGGDTQYF; CDR3 DNA: TGCAGTGCTCAAACTGGGAGCTCGGGTGGAGATACGCAGTATTTT
clone size: many; D gene: NA; CDR3 length: 14; J gene: TRBJ1-3; V gene: TRBV3-1; CDR3 protein: CASSPRVSGNTIYF; CDR3 DNA: TGTGCCAGCAGCCCCCGGGTCTCTGGAAACACCATATATTTT
clone size: NA; D gene: NA; CDR3 length: 14; J gene: TRBJ1-1; V gene: TRBV20-1; CDR3 protein: CSATRQVGDTEAFF; CDR3 DNA: TGCAGTGCTACTCGACAGGTCGGCGACACTGAAGCTTTCTTT
clone size: few; D gene: NA; CDR3 length: 16; J gene: TRBJ2-7; V gene: TRBV4-2; CDR3 protein: CASSQVARDISYEQYF; CDR3 DNA: TGTGCCAGCAGCCAAGTTGCCCGGGACATCTCCTACGAGCAGTACTTC
clone size: many; D gene: NA; CDR3 length: 14; J gene: TRBJ1-5; V gene: TRBV3-1; CDR3 protein: CASSPGRVNQPQHF; CDR3 DNA: TGTGCCAGCAGCCCAGGACGGGTAAATCAGCCCCAGCATTTT
clone size: NA; D gene: NA; CDR3 length: 16; J gene: TRBJ2-7; V gene: TRBV6-2/TRBV6-3; CDR3 protein: CASSFRRGESSYEQYF; CDR3 DNA: TGTGCCAGCAGTTTTCGCAGGGGCGAGAGCTCCTACGAGCAGTACTTC
clone size: many; D gene: TRBD1; CDR3 length: 15; J gene: TRBJ2-7; V gene: TRBV4-3; CDR3 protein: CASSQDKGGQFEQYF; CDR3 DNA: TGCGCCAGCAGCCAAGACAAAGGGGGCCAGTTCGAGCAGTACTTC
clone size: many; D gene: NA; CDR3 length: 11; J gene: TRBJ2-5; V gene: TRBV7-8; CDR3 protein: CASSLAETQYF; CDR3 DNA: TGTGCCAGCAGCTTAGCGGAGACCCAGTACTTC
clone size: many; D gene: TRBD1; CDR3 length: 14; J gene: TRBJ1-1; V gene: TRBV5-1; CDR3 protein: CASSFGQGWTEAFF; CDR3 DNA: TGCGCCAGCAGCTTCGGACAGGGATGGACTGAAGCTTTCTTT
clone size: NA; D gene: NA; CDR3 length: 15; J gene: TRBJ1-1; V gene: TRBV7-2; CDR3 protein: CASSPVMGGSTEAFF; CDR3 DNA: TGTGCCAGCAGCCCCGTGATGGGAGGAAGCACTGAAGCTTTCTTT
clone size: many; D gene: NA; CDR3 length: 17; J gene: TRBJ1-3; V gene: TRBV25-1; CDR3 protein: CASRGASTAGRGNTIYF; CDR3 DNA: TGTGCCAGCAGAGGGGCCTCGACAGCCGGGCGGGGAAACACCATATATTTT
clone size: NA; D gene: NA; CDR3 length: 13; J gene: TRBJ1-5; V gene: TRBV4-2; CDR3 protein: CASSLSRDQPQHF; CDR3 DNA: TGTGCCAGCAGCCTTTCAAGGGATCAGCCCCAGCATTTT
clone size: many; D gene: NA; CDR3 length: 13; J gene: TRBJ1-1; V gene: TRBV30; CDR3 protein: CAWSVGGWAEAFF; CDR3 DNA: TGTGCCTGGAGTGTAGGGGGTTGGGCTGAAGCTTTCTTT
clone size: many; D gene: TRBD2; CDR3 length: 16; J gene: TRBJ2-1; V gene: TRBV19; CDR3 protein: CASSTLLAGVYNEQFF; CDR3 DNA: TGTGCCAGTAGCACCCTATTAGCGGGAGTTTACAATGAGCAGTTCTTC
clone size: NA; D gene: TRBD2; CDR3 length: 18; J gene: TRBJ2-1; V gene: TRBV30; CDR3 protein: CAWSGPPVLTSGNNEQFF; CDR3 DNA: TGTGCCTGGAGTGGCCCCCCCGTTCTTACTAGCGGAAACAATGAGCAGTTCTTC
clone size: many; D gene: NA; CDR3 length: 16; J gene: TRBJ2-5; V gene: TRBV20-1; CDR3 protein: CSARYPGLSVQETQYF; CDR3 DNA: TGCAGTGCTAGATACCCTGGACTATCGGTCCAAGAGACCCAGTACTTC